This T cell receptor beta chain comes out of a study of cytomegalovirus exposure and HLA in healthy donors. Study as a whole: Approximately 85 million unique TCRs from HLA-typed donors made up an early data release.

PCR employed 60 Vbeta and 13 Jbeta primers. Here immunoSEQ multiplex PCR was the method, and the copy in TCRdb shows in-frame clones only, minus some. Of under 200,000 clones listed, 65% to 90% are singletons. Regarding this clone: Its target is not known.

Whole-study results and caveats: A later analysis linked a missense DCLRE1C variant to TCR beta V- and J-gene trimming. TCR beta sequences reportedly predicted the HLA-A and HLA-B alleles of most subjects accurately. In an earlier analysis, about 87% or about 30%: the productive usage of most TCR beta V segments.

Germline CDR1 and CDR2: MNHEY and SVGAGI. V was cut by 2 bases and J by 7 bases, with 8 bases left in between. This CDR3 contains 12 residues. The chain is built from TRBV6-5 and TRBJ1-2, with D maybe TRBD1 (5 bases). Specimen: PBMCs. This clonotype originated in a human donor in good health. CDR3 nucleotides: TGTGCCAGCAGTTACGGGAGGGGTGGCTACACCTTC. Residues: CASSYGRGGYTF.